This is a list of T cell receptor beta chains from one sample in a study of T cell responses to AZD1222 COVID-19 vaccine. The data were produced by immunoSEQ multiplex PCR, yet TCRdb's version contains in-frame clones alone and is incomplete. The repertoire holds about 100,000 clones, 80% to 90% seen once, with 15% in the top ten. This specimen consisted of peripheral blood, obtained on day 0 of AZD1222 vaccination. Receptors originate from an adult in good health. The CDR3 runs from the conserved cysteine through the conserved F or W. The D gene is left open where the match is weak. Size values are once, few and many counts, or a class for expanded clones, and some rows have none.

d_call: -; v_call: TRBV18; clone_size: -; j_call: TRBJ1-2; cdr3_nt: TGTGCCAGCTCACGGGAACAGGGTGTGGAGGACACCTTC; cdr3_aa: CASSREQGVEDTF
d_call: -; v_call: TRBV11-2; clone_size: few; j_call: TRBJ1-1; cdr3_nt: TGTGCCAGCAGCTTGGCCCCTGGTCAGGAAGCTTTCTTT; cdr3_aa: CASSLAPGQEAFF
d_call: -; v_call: TRBV7-9; clone_size: -; j_call: TRBJ1-2; cdr3_nt: TGTGCCAGCAGCTTAGGTGGGGCTAACTATGGCTACACCTTC; cdr3_aa: CASSLGGANYGYTF
d_call: -; v_call: TRBV9; clone_size: once; j_call: TRBJ2-2; cdr3_nt: TGTGCCAGCAGCGTAGAGGGACATAACACCGGGGAGCTGTTTTTT; cdr3_aa: CASSVEGHNTGELFF
d_call: -; v_call: TRBV3-1/TRBV3-2; clone_size: -; j_call: TRBJ1-1; cdr3_nt: TGTGCCAGCAGCCAAGTATCACCGGGAAACACTGAAGCTTTCTTT; cdr3_aa: CASSQVSPGNTEAFF
d_call: -; v_call: TRBV9; clone_size: -; j_call: TRBJ2-1; cdr3_nt: TGTGCCAGCAGCCCGTCTGGGGGAGGCTCCTACAATGAGCAGTTCTTC; cdr3_aa: CASSPSGGGSYNEQFF
d_call: -; v_call: TRBV6-5; clone_size: -; j_call: TRBJ1-2; cdr3_nt: TGTGCCAGCAGTTACACAACAGGGACTAACTATGGCTACACCTTC; cdr3_aa: CASSYTTGTNYGYTF
d_call: -; v_call: TRBV25-1; clone_size: -; j_call: TRBJ1-1; cdr3_nt: TGTGCCAGCAGTGAACGGGGGGTTACTGAAGCTTTCTTT; cdr3_aa: CASSERGVTEAFF
d_call: TRBD2; v_call: TRBV3-1/TRBV3-2; clone_size: -; j_call: TRBJ2-1; cdr3_nt: TGTGCCAGCAGCCCACGACTAGCCCGAGGAAACAATGAGCAGTTCTTC; cdr3_aa: CASSPRLARGNNEQFF
d_call: TRBD1; v_call: TRBV5-1; clone_size: -; j_call: TRBJ2-3; cdr3_nt: TGCGCCAGCAGCACGGGACAGGATAGCACAGATACGCAGTATTTT; cdr3_aa: CASSTGQDSTDTQYF
d_call: -; v_call: TRBV5-6; clone_size: -; j_call: TRBJ1-5; cdr3_nt: TGTGCCAGCAGCTTAGGAAGCAATCAGCCCCAGCATTTT; cdr3_aa: CASSLGSNQPQHF
d_call: -; v_call: TRBV21-1; clone_size: -; j_call: TRBJ2-4; cdr3_nt: TGTGCCGCGCGCATCGGGAGAGCCAAAAACATTCAGTACTTC; cdr3_aa: CAARIGRAKNIQYF
d_call: TRBD1; v_call: TRBV25-1; clone_size: -; j_call: TRBJ2-2; cdr3_nt: TGTGCCAGCAAACGACAGGGGAGCAACACCGGGGAGCTGTTTTTT; cdr3_aa: CASKRQGSNTGELFF
d_call: TRBD2; v_call: TRBV3-1/TRBV3-2; clone_size: -; j_call: TRBJ2-7; cdr3_nt: TGTGCCAGCAGCCAAGAACGACTACTAGCGGGAGGCGAGCAGTACTTC; cdr3_aa: CASSQERLLAGGEQYF
d_call: TRBD2; v_call: TRBV5-4; clone_size: few; j_call: TRBJ2-1; cdr3_nt: TGTGCCAGCAGCTGGCTAGCGGAAGACAATGAGCAGTTCTTC; cdr3_aa: CASSWLAEDNEQFF
d_call: TRBD2; v_call: TRBV6-5; clone_size: -; j_call: TRBJ2-7; cdr3_nt: TGTGCCAGCAACCGGGACTACAACGTTATGTACGAGCAGTACTTC; cdr3_aa: CASNRDYNVMYEQYF
d_call: -; v_call: TRBV11-3; clone_size: -; j_call: TRBJ2-1; cdr3_nt: TGTGCCAGCAGCCCCTCCTACAATGAGCAGTTCTTC; cdr3_aa: CASSPSYNEQFF
d_call: TRBD1; v_call: TRBV10-3; clone_size: -; j_call: TRBJ1-1; cdr3_nt: TGTGCCATCAGTACTGGACAGGGAGGAGGGAACACTGAAGCTTTCTTT; cdr3_aa: CAISTGQGGGNTEAFF
d_call: TRBD1; v_call: TRBV14; clone_size: -; j_call: TRBJ2-7; cdr3_nt: TGTGCCAGCAGCCCCTCAAGACAGGGGAGGGAGCAGTACTTC; cdr3_aa: CASSPSRQGREQYF
d_call: -; v_call: TRBV5-1; clone_size: -; j_call: TRBJ1-1; cdr3_nt: TGCGCCAGCAGCTTGGGTCCCGGGGGCACTGAAGCTTTCTTT; cdr3_aa: CASSLGPGGTEAFF
d_call: -; v_call: TRBV11-2; clone_size: -; j_call: TRBJ1-5; cdr3_nt: TGTGCCAGCAGCACCCGGGTCTCCAAAGGACAGCCCCAGCATTTT; cdr3_aa: CASSTRVSKGQPQHF
d_call: -; v_call: TRBV6-5; clone_size: -; j_call: TRBJ1-2; cdr3_nt: TGTGCCAGCAGTTACTCCACCATTAACTATGGCTACACCTTC; cdr3_aa: CASSYSTINYGYTF
d_call: -; v_call: TRBV27; clone_size: -; j_call: TRBJ2-7; cdr3_nt: TGTGCCAGCAGTTTAGGATCCGCCCGTTACGAGCAGTACTTC; cdr3_aa: CASSLGSARYEQYF
d_call: -; v_call: TRBV24-1; clone_size: -; j_call: TRBJ1-2; cdr3_nt: TGTGCCACCAGTGATTCCCGAGCCTATGGCTACACCTTC; cdr3_aa: CATSDSRAYGYTF
d_call: TRBD1; v_call: TRBV27; clone_size: -; j_call: TRBJ1-5; cdr3_nt: TGTGCCAGCAGTCCACCTACGAAGGGACAGGCGGAGGGGCATAGGAAGCCCCAGCATTTT; cdr3_aa: CASSPPTKGQAEGHRKPQHF
d_call: TRBD1; v_call: TRBV9; clone_size: few; j_call: TRBJ2-7; cdr3_nt: TGTGCCAGCACCAGACTGAGGGGGACAGGGAGGTGTGGGTACGAGCAGTACTTC; cdr3_aa: CASTRLRGTGRCGYEQYF
d_call: -; v_call: TRBV5-1; clone_size: few; j_call: TRBJ1-4; cdr3_nt: TGCGCCAGCAGCTTGGAAGGGGCTTCCCTGTCAACTAATGAAAAACTGTTTTTT; cdr3_aa: CASSLEGASLSTNEKLFF
d_call: -; v_call: TRBV7-9; clone_size: -; j_call: TRBJ2-7; cdr3_nt: TGTGCCAGCAGCCCGGACTTTTCCTACGAGCAGTACTTC; cdr3_aa: CASSPDFSYEQYF
d_call: TRBD2; v_call: TRBV11-2; clone_size: -; j_call: TRBJ2-3; cdr3_nt: TGTGCCAGCAGCATCCTAGCGGGGGGCGGCACAGATACGCAGTATTTT; cdr3_aa: CASSILAGGGTDTQYF
d_call: -; v_call: TRBV9; clone_size: -; j_call: TRBJ2-2; cdr3_nt: TGTGCCAGCAGCGGAGTCTCTGCGAACACCGGGGAGCTGTTTTTT; cdr3_aa: CASSGVSANTGELFF
d_call: TRBD1; v_call: TRBV2; clone_size: -; j_call: TRBJ2-7; cdr3_nt: TGTGCCAGCAGGAGGGACAGGGGAGGTGGCTACGAGCAGTACTTC; cdr3_aa: CASRRDRGGGYEQYF
d_call: TRBD1; v_call: TRBV27; clone_size: -; j_call: TRBJ1-5; cdr3_nt: TGTGCCAGCCGTAAAGCGACAGGGGATTATCAGCCCCAGCATTTT; cdr3_aa: CASRKATGDYQPQHF
d_call: -; v_call: TRBV5-1; clone_size: -; j_call: TRBJ1-3; cdr3_nt: TGCGCCAGCAGCTCCGGGACCATGGGAAACACCATATATTTT; cdr3_aa: CASSSGTMGNTIYF
d_call: -; v_call: TRBV29-1; clone_size: -; j_call: TRBJ1-1; cdr3_nt: TGCAGCGTTGAGGTTGCAGGGGATGGCACTGAAGCTTTCTTT; cdr3_aa: CSVEVAGDGTEAFF
d_call: -; v_call: TRBV7-9; clone_size: -; j_call: TRBJ1-4; cdr3_nt: TGTGCCAGCAGCTTAGTTTCCGCAACTAATGAAAAACTGTTTTTT; cdr3_aa: CASSLVSATNEKLFF
d_call: -; v_call: TRBV10-2; clone_size: few; j_call: TRBJ1-1; cdr3_nt: TGCGCCAGCGGACAAATGAACACTGAAGCTTTCTTT; cdr3_aa: CASGQMNTEAFF
d_call: -; v_call: TRBV5-6; clone_size: few; j_call: TRBJ1-1; cdr3_nt: TGTGCCAGCAGCTTGGAAGCGACTCCGAACACTGAAGCTTTCTTT; cdr3_aa: CASSLEATPNTEAFF
d_call: -; v_call: TRBV25-1; clone_size: -; j_call: TRBJ1-1; cdr3_nt: TGTGCCAGCAGTACCTCGACGAACACTGAAGCTTTCTTT; cdr3_aa: CASSTSTNTEAFF
d_call: TRBD1; v_call: TRBV6-5; clone_size: -; j_call: TRBJ1-2; cdr3_nt: TGTGCCAGCAGCCACAGGGGTGGCTACACCTTC; cdr3_aa: CASSHRGGYTF
d_call: -; v_call: TRBV18; clone_size: -; j_call: TRBJ2-7; cdr3_nt: TGTGCCAGCTCAGGGACCGCCAGCTCCTACGAGCAGTACTTC; cdr3_aa: CASSGTASSYEQYF
d_call: -; v_call: TRBV21-1; clone_size: once; j_call: TRBJ2-1; cdr3_nt: TGTGCCAGCAGCAGATACCTCCATGAGCAGTTCTTC; cdr3_aa: CASSRYLHEQFF
d_call: -; v_call: TRBV5-4; clone_size: -; j_call: TRBJ1-1; cdr3_nt: TGTGCCAGCAGCCTAGACAAAAGGAACACTGAAGCTTTCTTT; cdr3_aa: CASSLDKRNTEAFF
d_call: -; v_call: TRBV6-1; clone_size: -; j_call: TRBJ1-5; cdr3_nt: TGTGCCAGCAGATTCGGCCAGGGCGGGCAGCCCCAGCATTTT; cdr3_aa: CASRFGQGGQPQHF
d_call: TRBD2; v_call: TRBV15; clone_size: -; j_call: TRBJ2-7; cdr3_nt: TGTGCCACCAGCAGAGGAACTGCGACTAGCGCTTACGAGCAGTACTTC; cdr3_aa: CATSRGTATSAYEQYF
d_call: -; v_call: TRBV6-5; clone_size: -; j_call: TRBJ1-5; cdr3_nt: TGTGCCAGCAGTCTACAAGGTCGGAGCAATCAGCCCCAGCATTTT; cdr3_aa: CASSLQGRSNQPQHF
d_call: -; v_call: TRBV6-6; clone_size: -; j_call: TRBJ2-5; cdr3_nt: TGTGCCAGCAGTTACCCCCGGAGGGCAGAGACCCAGTACTTC; cdr3_aa: CASSYPRRAETQYF
d_call: -; v_call: TRBV5-3; clone_size: -; j_call: TRBJ1-4; cdr3_nt: TGTGCCAGAAGCTTGGTCGGACCGACAGAAATAGATCCAACTAATGAAAAACTGTTTTTT; cdr3_aa: CARSLVGPTEIDPTNEKLFF
d_call: -; v_call: TRBV29-1; clone_size: once; j_call: TRBJ2-1; cdr3_nt: TGCAGCGTCCGTAATGAGGAGCAGTTCTTC; cdr3_aa: CSVRNEEQFF
d_call: -; v_call: TRBV19; clone_size: -; j_call: TRBJ1-1; cdr3_nt: TGTGCCAGTATCACAGGAGAAACGATGAACACTGAAGCTTTCTTT; cdr3_aa: CASITGETMNTEAFF
d_call: -; v_call: TRBV3-1/TRBV3-2; clone_size: -; j_call: TRBJ1-2; cdr3_nt: TGTGCCAGCAGCCCTCCCGGGGGGTATGGCTACACCTTC; cdr3_aa: CASSPPGGYGYTF
d_call: -; v_call: TRBV18; clone_size: -; j_call: TRBJ1-3; cdr3_nt: TGTGCCAGCTCACCGGGAGGGCGCTCTGGAAACACCATATATTTT; cdr3_aa: CASSPGGRSGNTIYF
d_call: -; v_call: TRBV6-5; clone_size: -; j_call: TRBJ1-5; cdr3_nt: TGTGCCAGTCGACAGGAAGTTCATCAGCCCCAGCATTTT; cdr3_aa: CASRQEVHQPQHF
d_call: -; v_call: TRBV4-1; clone_size: few; j_call: TRBJ2-2; cdr3_nt: TGCGCCAGCAGCCAAGATACAGTCTGGGGGACCGGGGAGCTGTTTTTT; cdr3_aa: CASSQDTVWGTGELFF
d_call: -; v_call: TRBV19; clone_size: -; j_call: TRBJ2-1; cdr3_nt: TGTGCCAGTATGTCGGAGGTCCAGAATGAGCAGTTCTTC; cdr3_aa: CASMSEVQNEQFF
d_call: -; v_call: TRBV7-7; clone_size: -; j_call: TRBJ1-3; cdr3_nt: TGTGCCAGCAGCTCCGACGGTAACTCTGGAAACACCATATATTTT; cdr3_aa: CASSSDGNSGNTIYF
d_call: -; v_call: TRBV7-9; clone_size: -; j_call: TRBJ1-2; cdr3_nt: TGTGCCAGCAGCTTAAATGCGCTCCAGAATGGCTACACCTTC; cdr3_aa: CASSLNALQNGYTF
d_call: -; v_call: TRBV6-1; clone_size: -; j_call: TRBJ1-1; cdr3_nt: TGTGCCAGCAGTGAACCGTCTATGAACACTGAAGCTTTCTTT; cdr3_aa: CASSEPSMNTEAFF